This T cell receptor beta chain was sequenced for a study of T cell responses to AZD1222 COVID-19 vaccine. Whole-study context: Recipients boosted at about 4 weeks or about 12 weeks are pooled.

Germline-derived CDR1 and CDR2 are SGHNT and YENEEA. The CDR3 is 15 residues long. The V gene lost 2 bases and the J gene lost 0 bases, with 5 bases spanning the gap. For this clone: Its cognate antigen is unknown.

General study results and limits: The study identified only five to seven AZD1222 recipients as seropositive at baseline. Reportedly, close to half of spike-specific TCRs are directed against unmutated variant regions. The study found Spike-specific TCR breadth and depth rose after two AZD1222 doses.

Libraries were prepared by immunoSEQ multiplex PCR; TCRdb keeps only in-frame clonotypes and omits some of them. The table includes tens of thousands of clones, around 90% detected once. This TCR came from an adult in good health. The sample here was peripheral blood, taken on day 0 of AZD1222 vaccination. This chain joins TRBV11-3 and TRBJ2-6; D gene ambiguous. CDR3: CASSLQPSGANVLTF. The CDR3 DNA is TGTGCCAGCAGCTTACAGCCCTCTGGGGCCAACGTCCTGACTTTC.